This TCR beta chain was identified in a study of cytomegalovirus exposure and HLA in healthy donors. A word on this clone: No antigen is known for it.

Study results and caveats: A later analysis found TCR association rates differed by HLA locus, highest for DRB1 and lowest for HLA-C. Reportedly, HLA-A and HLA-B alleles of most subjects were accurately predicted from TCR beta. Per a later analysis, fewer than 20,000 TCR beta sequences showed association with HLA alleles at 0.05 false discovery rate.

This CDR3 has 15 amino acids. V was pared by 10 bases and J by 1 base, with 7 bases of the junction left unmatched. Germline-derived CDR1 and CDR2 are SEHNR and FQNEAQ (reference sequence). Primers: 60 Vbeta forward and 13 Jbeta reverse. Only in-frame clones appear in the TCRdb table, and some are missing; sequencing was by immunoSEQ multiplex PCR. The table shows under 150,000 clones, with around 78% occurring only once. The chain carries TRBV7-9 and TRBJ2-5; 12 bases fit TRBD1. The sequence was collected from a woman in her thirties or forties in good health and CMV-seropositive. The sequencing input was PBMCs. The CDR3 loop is CATMGTGGFQETQYF. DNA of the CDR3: TGTGCCACAATGGGGACAGGGGGCTTCCAAGAGACCCAGTACTTC.